The T cell receptor beta chain under discussion was sequenced for a study of cytomegalovirus exposure and HLA in healthy donors listed by TCRdb under 2017. Turning to the overall study: According to a later analysis, the roughly 120 validation repertoires were produced on the same platform as the approximately 600 repertoires of the first cohort. To predict cytomegalovirus infection status, the study brought together high-throughput TCR immunosequencing, statistical association of individual TCRs with disease status, and machine learning. Besides the first cohort of hundreds of subjects, a separate validation cohort made up of 90 to 150 different subjects was used. The study was designed to test whether signatures of past pathogen exposure could be identified by cataloging public T cell receptors.

The CDR3 measures 15 amino acids from cysteine to phenylalanine. This entry keeps only the CDR3 DNA: 45 bases, framed from base 1. The V end loses 1 base and the J end loses 10 bases, and a stretch of 17 bases separates them. CDR1 and CDR2 are drawn from the germline V gene: SGHTA, FQGNSA. Libraries came from the immunoSEQ multiplex PCR assay. Regarding the original processing steps: A statistical classification framework was built for diagnosing cytomegalovirus status from the catalog of TCR beta chain sequences. This immuneACCESS table, as held by TCRdb, lists in-frame sequences with V and J called but not all clones. Of the missing ones, under half trace to an unresolved V gene in checked studies; the others have no known cause. The D gene and trimming were derived from the DNA, and the V and J assignments and clone size from that table. Present in this sample are tens of thousands of clones, 80% to 90% of which were seen just once. Roughly 1.2% of the sample belongs to the ten largest clones.

Study-level results and caveats: In both the original and validation cohorts, the classifier was reported to diagnose cytomegalovirus status with high specificity and sensitivity. In vitro tests confirmed that a few of the cytomegalovirus-associated TCR beta chains recognize cytomegalovirus antigens. Most TCR sequences were observed very rarely across donors, whereas some public TCRs were present in many individuals. The study listed 164 TCR beta chains as associated with cytomegalovirus. A later analysis lacked HLA typing for the validation cohort, so it scored co-occurrence in that cohort across all 120 or so repertoires. Subsequent analysis determined that TCRs grouped into clusters in the first cohort also showed a tendency toward co-occurrence across the 120 validation repertoires, and approximately 94% of cluster scores exceeded 0. It was suggested by the authors that the approach could potentially be generalized to other disease states and immunological phenotypes.

Separate from the approximately 690-subject first cohort, the validation cohort of roughly 120 subjects was the group to which the donors belonged. Remarks on this clone: Its antigen specificity is not known. No clone much larger than this one lies a single base away; base qualities are absent.

The source is a woman aged 18-30 years in good health and CMV-seronegative. Recombination linked TRBV7-2 to TRBJ1-3; no D gene call is confident. Material for sequencing was PBMCs. At the DNA level, the sequence is TGTGCCAGCAGCTTAGGATCTAGGCGGGCTGAGACCATATATTTT. It specifies CASSLGSRRAETIYF.